This is a list of T cell receptor beta chains from one sample in a study of T cells in Graves' hyperthyroidism and ophthalmopathy. From the multiplex PCR reads, TCRdb called clonotypes with MiXCR, one entry per CDR3 protein. The data contain under 350,000 distinct CDR3 sequences, 21% of them seen just once; the ten biggest clones take up over 45%. Sequenced input: blood. These receptors were collected from a woman aged 50 to 60 with Graves' hyperthyroidism. The CDR3 runs from the conserved cysteine through the conserved F or W. The order of the fields is V gene, clone size, J gene, D gene, CDR3 protein, CDR3 DNA. D genes are given only for firm matches. The size entry is marked missing in some rows and otherwise reads once, few, many or a size class.

V gene: TRBV7-2
clone size: many
J gene: TRBJ2-7
D gene: -
CDR3 protein: CASSPHPGNYEQYF
CDR3 DNA: TGTGCCAGCAGCCCTCACCCCGGGAACTACGAGCAGTACTTC

V gene: TRBV5-1
clone size: many
J gene: TRBJ2-3
D gene: -
CDR3 protein: CASSLDGRASTDTQYF
CDR3 DNA: TGCGCCAGCAGCTTGGATGGCAGGGCGAGCACAGATACGCAGTATTTT

V gene: TRBV2
clone size: few
J gene: TRBJ2-1
D gene: TRBD2
CDR3 protein: CASSVPNFGGSSRNEQFF
CDR3 DNA: TGTGCCAGCAGTGTCCCTAATTTCGGGGGGTCCTCGAGGAATGAGCAGTTCTTC

V gene: TRBV7-6
clone size: few
J gene: TRBJ2-7
D gene: TRBD2
CDR3 protein: CASSFRGEGEQYF
CDR3 DNA: TGTGCCAGCAGCTTTAGAGGGGAGGGCGAGCAGTACTTC

V gene: TRBV27
clone size: few
J gene: TRBJ1-6
D gene: -
CDR3 protein: CASRGLGPEVYSPLHF
CDR3 DNA: TGTGCCAGCAGGGGATTGGGGCCCGAAGTTTATTCACCCCTCCACTTT

V gene: TRBV2
clone size: many
J gene: TRBJ2-7
D gene: TRBD1
CDR3 protein: CASSGQGANYEQYF
CDR3 DNA: TGTGCCAGCAGTGGGCAGGGGGCAAACTACGAGCAGTACTTC

V gene: TRBV6-2/TRBV6-3
clone size: few
J gene: TRBJ2-4
D gene: -
CDR3 protein: CASRNQAVAKNIQYF
CDR3 DNA: TGTGCCAGCAGAAATCAGGCGGTAGCCAAAAACATTCAGTACTTC

V gene: TRBV30
clone size: many
J gene: TRBJ1-1
D gene: -
CDR3 protein: CAFKQVVNTEAFF
CDR3 DNA: TGTGCCTTCAAACAGGTGGTGAACACTGAAGCTTTCTTT

V gene: TRBV5-1
clone size: few
J gene: TRBJ1-4
D gene: -
CDR3 protein: CASSLGAGPQEKLFF
CDR3 DNA: TGCGCCAGCAGCTTGGGGGCAGGTCCGCAAGAAAAACTGTTTTTT

V gene: TRBV2
clone size: few
J gene: TRBJ2-7
D gene: -
CDR3 protein: CASSEHGGSYEQYF
CDR3 DNA: TGTGCCAGCAGTGAACATGGGGGTTCCTACGAGCAGTACTTC

V gene: TRBV19
clone size: few
J gene: TRBJ2-5
D gene: TRBD1
CDR3 protein: CASSIDRAGGETQYF
CDR3 DNA: TGTGCCAGTAGTATAGATCGGGCAGGGGGAGAGACCCAGTACTTC

V gene: TRBV20-1
clone size: many
J gene: TRBJ1-1
D gene: -
CDR3 protein: CSARTYTEAFF
CDR3 DNA: TGCAGTGCTAGAACGTACACTGAAGCTTTCTTT

V gene: TRBV28
clone size: many
J gene: TRBJ2-1
D gene: -
CDR3 protein: CASSPRGGEYNEQFF
CDR3 DNA: TGTGCCAGCAGTCCCCGGGGCGGGGAGTACAATGAGCAGTTCTTC

V gene: TRBV25-1
clone size: -
J gene: TRBJ1-2
D gene: -
CDR3 protein: CASSETGPFYGYTF
CDR3 DNA: TGTGCCAGCAGTGAGACAGGACCTTTCTATGGCTACACCTTC

V gene: TRBV7-8
clone size: few
J gene: TRBJ2-7
D gene: TRBD2
CDR3 protein: CASSTSGGYEQYF
CDR3 DNA: TGTGCCAGCAGCACTAGCGGGGGCTACGAGCAGTACTTC

V gene: TRBV12-3/TRBV12-4
clone size: many
J gene: TRBJ2-7
D gene: TRBD2
CDR3 protein: CASSLGLADSSYEQYF
CDR3 DNA: TGTGCCAGCAGTTTAGGACTAGCGGATAGCTCCTACGAGCAGTACTTC

V gene: TRBV29-1
clone size: many
J gene: TRBJ1-2
D gene: -
CDR3 protein: CSVDPHSGAYGYTF
CDR3 DNA: TGCAGCGTTGATCCCCACAGTGGGGCCTATGGCTACACCTTC

V gene: TRBV29-1
clone size: many
J gene: TRBJ2-4
D gene: TRBD2
CDR3 protein: CSAANLAGYTKNIQYF
CDR3 DNA: TGCAGCGCTGCCAACCTAGCGGGCTACACCAAAAACATTCAGTACTTC

V gene: TRBV20-1
clone size: -
J gene: TRBJ1-1
D gene: TRBD1
CDR3 protein: CSAPSGTVNTEAFF
CDR3 DNA: TGCAGTGCTCCCTCCGGGACAGTGAACACTGAAGCTTTCTTT

V gene: TRBV2
clone size: few
J gene: TRBJ2-3
D gene: TRBD2
CDR3 protein: CASRRLAGTTDTQYF
CDR3 DNA: TGTGCCAGCAGACGACTAGCGGGCACAACAGATACGCAGTATTTT

V gene: TRBV20-1
clone size: many
J gene: TRBJ2-7
D gene: -
CDR3 protein: CSAKYSPPIYEQYF
CDR3 DNA: TGCAGTGCTAAATACTCCCCCCCTATTTACGAGCAGTACTTC

V gene: TRBV5-1
clone size: many
J gene: TRBJ1-1
D gene: -
CDR3 protein: CASSFVVQNTEAFF
CDR3 DNA: TGCGCCAGCAGCTTCGTGGTTCAAAACACTGAAGCTTTCTTT

V gene: TRBV7-3
clone size: many
J gene: TRBJ1-3
D gene: -
CDR3 protein: CASHVWERDGNTIYF
CDR3 DNA: TGTGCCAGCCACGTATGGGAGCGGGATGGAAACACCATATATTTT

V gene: TRBV27
clone size: -
J gene: TRBJ1-2
D gene: TRBD1
CDR3 protein: CASSYTGQAGTGGSLGGYTF
CDR3 DNA: TGTGCCAGCAGTTATACGGGACAGGCGGGGACAGGAGGATCCCTAGGCGGCTACACCTTC